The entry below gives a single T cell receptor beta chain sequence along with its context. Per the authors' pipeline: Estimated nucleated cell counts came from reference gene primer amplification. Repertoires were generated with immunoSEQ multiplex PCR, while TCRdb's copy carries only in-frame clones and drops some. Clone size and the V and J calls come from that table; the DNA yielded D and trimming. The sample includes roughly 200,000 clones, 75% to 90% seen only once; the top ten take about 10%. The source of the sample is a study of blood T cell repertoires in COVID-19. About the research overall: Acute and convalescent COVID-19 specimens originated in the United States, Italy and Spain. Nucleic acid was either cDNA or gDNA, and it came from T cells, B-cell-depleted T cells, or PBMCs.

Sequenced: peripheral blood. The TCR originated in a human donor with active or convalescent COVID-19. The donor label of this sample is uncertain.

The CDR3 nucleotides read TGTGCCAGCTCAGATTCAAACAGGGTTTCCCAGAAAGCTCATTCACCCCTCCACTTT. The encoded protein is CASSDSNRVSQKAHSPLHF. J is TRBJ1-6 and V is TRBV18; tentative D call: TRBD1 (6 bases). The V end lost 5 bases, the J end lost 8 bases, and 28 bases lay between the germline ends. This CDR3 spans 19 amino acids. Germline V CDR1 and CDR2: KGHSH, LQKENI.